This T cell receptor beta chain was captured by sequencing in a study of follicular helper T cells after annual influenza vaccination. Study-wide background: Blood was drawn on days 0, 7 and 28 after vaccination.

Generated by immunoSEQ multiplex PCR, the TCRdb table keeps only in-frame clones and is missing some. The table shows about 11,000 clones, with roughly 77% occurring only once. Findings and caveats of the study: Rare clonotypes were missed; only about 10-23% of cells gave TCRB. Day 7 ICOS+CD38+ clones were most often found later in ICOS-CD38- cTfh cells.

V was shortened by 2 bases and J by 10 bases, with 9 bases between the two germline ends. This CDR3 comprises 13 residues. The germline CDR1 and CDR2 sequences are SGHTA and FQGTGA. Worth noting for this clone: Antigen: not known.

Time point described: 2014-2015 season, pre-vaccination. Excluded were substance abuse, HIV/AIDS, active cancer, immunomodulatory drugs and active illness. The sequence derives from an adult who received the influenza vaccine. This specimen consisted of CXCR5- memory CD4+ T cells sorted from blood, obtained on the day of influenza vaccination. The J gene is TRBJ1-6, the V gene TRBV7-3; D remains ambiguous. In DNA form, the CDR3 reads TGTGCCAGCAGCTTAGAGTCATTCTCACCCCTCCACTTT. Translating it yields CASSLESFSPLHF.